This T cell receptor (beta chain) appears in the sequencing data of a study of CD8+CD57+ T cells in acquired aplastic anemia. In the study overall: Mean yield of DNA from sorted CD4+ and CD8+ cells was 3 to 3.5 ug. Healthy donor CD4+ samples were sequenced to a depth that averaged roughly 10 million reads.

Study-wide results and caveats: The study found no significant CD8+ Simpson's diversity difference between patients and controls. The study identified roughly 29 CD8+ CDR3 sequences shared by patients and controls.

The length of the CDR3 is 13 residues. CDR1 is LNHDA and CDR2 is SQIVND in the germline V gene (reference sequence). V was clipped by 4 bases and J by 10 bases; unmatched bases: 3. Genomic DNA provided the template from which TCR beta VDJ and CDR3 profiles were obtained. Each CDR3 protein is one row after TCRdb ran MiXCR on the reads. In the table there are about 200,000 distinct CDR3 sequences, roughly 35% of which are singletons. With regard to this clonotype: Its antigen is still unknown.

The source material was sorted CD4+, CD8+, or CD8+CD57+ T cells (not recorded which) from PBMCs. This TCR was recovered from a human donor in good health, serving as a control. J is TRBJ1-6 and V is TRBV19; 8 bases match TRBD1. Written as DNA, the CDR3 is TGTGCCAGTAGTAAGACAGGGGAATCACCCCTCCACTTT. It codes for CASSKTGESPLHF.